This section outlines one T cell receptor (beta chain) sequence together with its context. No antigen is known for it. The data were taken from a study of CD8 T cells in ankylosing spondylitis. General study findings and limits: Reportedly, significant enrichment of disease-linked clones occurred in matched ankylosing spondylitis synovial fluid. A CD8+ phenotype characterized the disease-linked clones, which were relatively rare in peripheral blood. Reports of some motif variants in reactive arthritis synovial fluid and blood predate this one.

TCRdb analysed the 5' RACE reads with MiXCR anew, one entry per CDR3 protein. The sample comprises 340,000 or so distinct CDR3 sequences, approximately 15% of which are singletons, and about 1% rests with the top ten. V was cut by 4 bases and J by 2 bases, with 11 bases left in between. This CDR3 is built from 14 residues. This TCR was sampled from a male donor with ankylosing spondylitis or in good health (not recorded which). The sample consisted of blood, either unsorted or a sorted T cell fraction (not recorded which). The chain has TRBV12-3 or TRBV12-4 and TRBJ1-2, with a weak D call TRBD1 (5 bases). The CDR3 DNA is TGTGCCAGCAGTTCAGTCCCAGGGAACTATGGCTACACCTTC. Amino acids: CASSSVPGNYGYTF.